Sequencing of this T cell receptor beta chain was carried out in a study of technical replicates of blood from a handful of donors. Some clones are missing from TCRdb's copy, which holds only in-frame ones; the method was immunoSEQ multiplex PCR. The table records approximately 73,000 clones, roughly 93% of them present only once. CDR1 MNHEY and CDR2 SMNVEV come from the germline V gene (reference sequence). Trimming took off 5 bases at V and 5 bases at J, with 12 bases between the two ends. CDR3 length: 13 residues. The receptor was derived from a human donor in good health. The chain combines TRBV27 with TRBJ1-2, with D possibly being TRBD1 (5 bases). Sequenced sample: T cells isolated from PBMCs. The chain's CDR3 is CASSTERQYGYTF. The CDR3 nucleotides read TGTGCCAGCAGTACCGAAAGACAGTATGGCTACACCTTC.